The clone carrying this T cell receptor (beta chain) has ten or more counts. The antigen is unknown. The record originates from a study of T cells in Graves' hyperthyroidism and ophthalmopathy. Points from the study as a whole: Ophthalmopathy cases were set apart from stable hyperthyroidism by a 13 V-J model.

Clinical symptoms, serum thyroxine, TRAb, thyroid ultrasound and orbital computed tomography informed diagnoses. TCR beta CDR3 region amplification was performed from RNA transcripts. First-round RT-PCR targeting the TCR CDR3 was performed with the HTBI primer set. Using its own MiXCR run on the multiplex PCR reads, TCRdb lists one record per CDR3 protein. The sample lists 250,000 to 400,000 distinct CDR3 sequences; roughly 13% were seen once. The receptor was derived from a woman aged 40-49 years with Graves' ophthalmopathy. The sequenced material came from blood.

The chain's CDR3 is CAWSVRQAEYPDGYTF. As DNA, the CDR3 is TGTGCCTGGAGTGTACGGCAGGCCGAGTACCCAGATGGCTACACCTTC. The chain combines TRBV30 with TRBJ1-2; no clear D gene. V was clipped by 0 bases and J by 6 bases, with 20 bases between them. CDR1 and CDR2 from the germline V gene are GTSNPN and SVGIG (reference sequence). This CDR3 is 16 amino acids long.